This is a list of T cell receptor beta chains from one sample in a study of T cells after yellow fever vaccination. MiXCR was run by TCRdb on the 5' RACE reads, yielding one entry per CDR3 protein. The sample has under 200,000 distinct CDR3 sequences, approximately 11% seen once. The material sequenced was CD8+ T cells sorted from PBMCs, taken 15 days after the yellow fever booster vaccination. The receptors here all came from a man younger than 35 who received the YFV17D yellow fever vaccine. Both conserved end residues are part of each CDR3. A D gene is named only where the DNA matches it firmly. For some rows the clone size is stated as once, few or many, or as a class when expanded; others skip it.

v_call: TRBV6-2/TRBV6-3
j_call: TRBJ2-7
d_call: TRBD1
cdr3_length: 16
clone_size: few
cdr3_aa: CASSYPTSGTAYEQYF
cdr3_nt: TGTGCCAGCAGTTACCCCACTTCCGGGACAGCCTACGAGCAGTACTTC

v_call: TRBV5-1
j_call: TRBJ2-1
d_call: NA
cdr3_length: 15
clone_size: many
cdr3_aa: CASSLEGVTNNEQFF
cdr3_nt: TGCGCCAGCAGCTTGGAAGGGGTTACGAACAATGAGCAGTTCTTC

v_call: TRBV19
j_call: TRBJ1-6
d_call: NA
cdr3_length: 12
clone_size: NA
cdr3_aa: CASSMWNSPLHF
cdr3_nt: TGTGCCAGTAGTATGTGGAATTCACCCCTCCACTTT

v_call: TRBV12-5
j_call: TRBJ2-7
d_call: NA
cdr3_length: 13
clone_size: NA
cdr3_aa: CASGLGGAYEQYF
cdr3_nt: TGTGCTAGTGGTTTGGGTGGGGCCTACGAGCAGTACTTC

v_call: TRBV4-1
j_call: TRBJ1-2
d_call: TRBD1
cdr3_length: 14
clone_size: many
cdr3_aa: CASRVNRGNYGYTF
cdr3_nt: TGCGCCAGCAGGGTTAACAGGGGGAACTATGGCTACACCTTC

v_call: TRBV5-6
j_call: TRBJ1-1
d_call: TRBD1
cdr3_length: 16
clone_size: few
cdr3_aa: CASSFEATGGRTEAFF
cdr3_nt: TGTGCCAGCAGCTTTGAAGCCACAGGGGGCCGCACTGAAGCTTTCTTT

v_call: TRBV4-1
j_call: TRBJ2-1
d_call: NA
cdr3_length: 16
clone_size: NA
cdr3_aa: CASSSKEQGNRGEQFF
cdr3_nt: TGCGCCAGCAGCAGCAAGGAACAGGGAAATAGGGGTGAGCAGTTCTTC

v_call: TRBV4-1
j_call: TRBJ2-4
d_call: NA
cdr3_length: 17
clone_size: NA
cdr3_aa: CASSQAFQDTFKNIQYF
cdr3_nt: TGCGCCAGCAGCCAAGCTTTCCAGGACACATTCAAAAACATTCAGTACTTC

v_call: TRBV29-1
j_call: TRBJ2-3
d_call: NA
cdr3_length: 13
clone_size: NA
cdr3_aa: CSVVPYFTDTQYF
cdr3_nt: TGCAGCGTTGTCCCCTATTTCACAGATACGCAGTATTTT

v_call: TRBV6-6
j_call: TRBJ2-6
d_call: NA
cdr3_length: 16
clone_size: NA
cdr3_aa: CASSYSWESGANVLTF
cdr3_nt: TGTGCCAGCAGTTACTCGTGGGAGTCAGGGGCCAACGTCCTGACTTTC

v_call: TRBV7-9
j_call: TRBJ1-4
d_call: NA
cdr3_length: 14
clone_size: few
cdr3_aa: CASSLARQVEKLFF
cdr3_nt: TGTGCCAGCAGCTTAGCGCGGCAGGTTGAAAAACTGTTTTTT

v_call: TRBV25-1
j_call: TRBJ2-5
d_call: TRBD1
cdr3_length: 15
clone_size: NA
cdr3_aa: CASSGRDRGRETQYF
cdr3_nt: TGTGCCAGCAGTGGCCGGGACAGGGGGCGGGAGACCCAGTACTTC

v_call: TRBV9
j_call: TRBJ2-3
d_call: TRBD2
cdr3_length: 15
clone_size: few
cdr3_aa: CASSPQAGETDTQYF
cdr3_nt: TGTGCCAGCAGCCCCCAAGCGGGGGAGACAGATACGCAGTATTTT

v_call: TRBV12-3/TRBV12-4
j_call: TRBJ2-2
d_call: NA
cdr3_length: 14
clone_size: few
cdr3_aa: CATLDGAWAGELFF
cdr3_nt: TGTGCCACTCTGGACGGGGCTTGGGCCGGGGAGCTGTTTTTT

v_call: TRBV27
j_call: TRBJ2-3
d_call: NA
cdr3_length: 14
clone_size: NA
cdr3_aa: CASSLDGSADTQYF
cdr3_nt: TGTGCCAGCAGTTTAGACGGGTCGGCAGATACGCAGTATTTT

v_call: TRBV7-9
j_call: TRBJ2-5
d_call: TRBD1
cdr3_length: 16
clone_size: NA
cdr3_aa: CASSSDWGTGQETQYF
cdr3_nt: TGTGCCAGCAGCTCGGACTGGGGGACAGGACAAGAGACCCAGTACTTC

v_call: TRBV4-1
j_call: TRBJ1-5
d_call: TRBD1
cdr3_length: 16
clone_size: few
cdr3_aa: CASSQEGTGVGQPQHF
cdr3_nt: TGCGCCAGCAGCCAAGAAGGGACAGGGGTCGGGCAGCCCCAGCATTTT

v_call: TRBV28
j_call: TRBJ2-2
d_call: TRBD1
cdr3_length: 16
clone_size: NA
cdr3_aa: CASSSYRDSNTGELFF
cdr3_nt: TGTGCCAGCAGTTCCTACCGGGACAGTAACACCGGGGAGCTGTTTTTT

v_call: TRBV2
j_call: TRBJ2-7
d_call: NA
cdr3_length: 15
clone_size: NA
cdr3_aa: CASSEGGGAGYEQYF
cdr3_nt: TGTGCCAGCAGTGAAGGAGGAGGGGCGGGCTACGAGCAGTACTTC

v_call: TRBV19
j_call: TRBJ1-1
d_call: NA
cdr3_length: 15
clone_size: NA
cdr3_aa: CASSFRSGADTEAFF
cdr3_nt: TGTGCCAGTAGTTTTCGATCCGGGGCGGACACTGAAGCTTTCTTT

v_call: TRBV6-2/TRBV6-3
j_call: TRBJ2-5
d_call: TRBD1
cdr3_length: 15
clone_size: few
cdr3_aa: CASSYGRGPWETQYF
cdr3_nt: TGTGCCAGCAGTTACGGTAGGGGGCCTTGGGAGACCCAGTACTTC

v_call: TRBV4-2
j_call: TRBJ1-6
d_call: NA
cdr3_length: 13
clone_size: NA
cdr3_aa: CASSHGGSSPLHF
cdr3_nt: TGTGCCAGCAGCCATGGGGGTTCTTCACCCCTCCACTTT

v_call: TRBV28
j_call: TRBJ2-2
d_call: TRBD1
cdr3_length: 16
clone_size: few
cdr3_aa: CASSGSSGGIAGELFF
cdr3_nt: TGTGCCAGCAGTGGCTCGTCAGGGGGAATTGCCGGGGAGCTGTTTTTT

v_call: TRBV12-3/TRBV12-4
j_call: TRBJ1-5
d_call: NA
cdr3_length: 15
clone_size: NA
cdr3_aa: CASSSGVDNNQPQHF
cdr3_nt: TGTGCCAGCAGTTCCGGGGTAGATAACAATCAGCCCCAGCATTTT

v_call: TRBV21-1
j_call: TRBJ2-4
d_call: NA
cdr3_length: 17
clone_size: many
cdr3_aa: CASTWTGPELAKNIQYF
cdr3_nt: TGTGCCAGCACATGGACAGGACCAGAATTAGCCAAAAACATTCAGTACTTC

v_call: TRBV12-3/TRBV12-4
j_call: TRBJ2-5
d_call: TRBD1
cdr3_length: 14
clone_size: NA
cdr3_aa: CASSPQGAGETQYF
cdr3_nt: TGTGCCAGCAGTCCTCAGGGGGCTGGAGAGACCCAGTACTTC

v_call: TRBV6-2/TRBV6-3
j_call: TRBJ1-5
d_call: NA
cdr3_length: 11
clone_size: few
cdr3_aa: CASSYAQPQHF
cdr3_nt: TGTGCCAGCAGTTACGCCCAGCCCCAGCATTTT

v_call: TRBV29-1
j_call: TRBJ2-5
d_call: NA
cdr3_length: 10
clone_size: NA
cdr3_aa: CSVVEKTQYF
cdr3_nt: TGCAGCGTTGTAGAAAAGACCCAGTACTTC

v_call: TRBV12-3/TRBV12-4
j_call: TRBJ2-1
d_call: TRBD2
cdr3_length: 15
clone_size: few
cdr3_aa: CASSLERGGLDEQFF
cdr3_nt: TGTGCCAGCAGTTTGGAACGGGGGGGCCTTGATGAGCAGTTCTTC

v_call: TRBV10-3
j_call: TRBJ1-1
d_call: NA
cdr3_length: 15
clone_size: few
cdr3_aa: CAISESSLLNTEAFF
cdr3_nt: TGTGCCATCAGTGAGTCGTCTCTGCTGAACACTGAAGCTTTCTTT

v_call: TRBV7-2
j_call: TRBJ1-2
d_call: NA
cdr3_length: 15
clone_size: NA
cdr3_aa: CASSFQDRANYGYTF
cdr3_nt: TGTGCCAGCAGCTTTCAGGACCGCGCTAACTATGGCTACACCTTC

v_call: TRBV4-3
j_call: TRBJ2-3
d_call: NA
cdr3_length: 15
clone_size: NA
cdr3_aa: CASSQDGGSTDTQYF
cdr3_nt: TGCGCCAGCAGCCAAGATGGGGGGAGCACAGATACGCAGTATTTT

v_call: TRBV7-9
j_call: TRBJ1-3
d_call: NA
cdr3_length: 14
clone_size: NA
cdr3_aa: CASSPGSSGNTIYF
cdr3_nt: TGTGCCAGCAGCCCCGGATCTTCTGGAAACACCATATATTTT

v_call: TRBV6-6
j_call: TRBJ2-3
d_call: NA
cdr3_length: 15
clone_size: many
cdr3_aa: CASSYTQGERDTQYF
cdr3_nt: TGTGCCAGCAGTTACACACAGGGTGAAAGAGATACGCAGTATTTT

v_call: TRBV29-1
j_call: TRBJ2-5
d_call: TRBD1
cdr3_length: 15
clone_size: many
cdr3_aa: CSVEEWQGEQETQYF
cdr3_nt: TGCAGCGTTGAAGAATGGCAGGGGGAGCAAGAGACCCAGTACTTC

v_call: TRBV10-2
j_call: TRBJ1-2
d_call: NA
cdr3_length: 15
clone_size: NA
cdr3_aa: CASTVRGAGGHGYTF
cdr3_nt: TGCGCCAGCACCGTTCGGGGGGCCGGGGGCCATGGCTACACCTTC

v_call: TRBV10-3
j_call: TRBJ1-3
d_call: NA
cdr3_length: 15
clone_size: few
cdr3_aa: CAISESQGTGNTIYF
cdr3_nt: TGTGCCATCAGTGAGTCCCAGGGTACAGGAAACACCATATATTTT

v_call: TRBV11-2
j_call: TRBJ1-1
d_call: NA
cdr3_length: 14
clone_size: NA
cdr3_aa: CASSASTGGTEAFF
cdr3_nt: TGTGCCAGCAGCGCCAGTACGGGGGGCACTGAAGCTTTCTTT

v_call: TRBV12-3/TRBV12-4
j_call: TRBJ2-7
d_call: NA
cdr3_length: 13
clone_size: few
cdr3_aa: CASSLGQPYEQYF
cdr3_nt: TGTGCCAGCAGTTTAGGACAGCCCTACGAGCAGTACTTC

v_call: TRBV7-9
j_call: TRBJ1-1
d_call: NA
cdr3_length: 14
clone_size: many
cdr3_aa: CASSLVSLNTEAFF
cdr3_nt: TGTGCCAGCAGCTTAGTAAGCCTCAACACTGAAGCTTTCTTT

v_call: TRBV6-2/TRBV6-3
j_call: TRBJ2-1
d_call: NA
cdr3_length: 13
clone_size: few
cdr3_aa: CASSYSAVGEQFF
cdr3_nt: TGTGCCAGCAGTTACTCGGCCGTGGGGGAGCAGTTCTTC

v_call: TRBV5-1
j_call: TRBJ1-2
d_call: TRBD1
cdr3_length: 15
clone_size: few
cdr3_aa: CASSSDRVDNYGYTF
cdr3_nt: TGCGCCAGCAGCTCGGACAGGGTTGACAACTATGGCTACACCTTC

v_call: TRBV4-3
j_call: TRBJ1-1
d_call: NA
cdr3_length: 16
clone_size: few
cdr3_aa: CASSQDLGIMNTEAFF
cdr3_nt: TGCGCCAGCAGCCAAGATCTGGGGATTATGAACACTGAAGCTTTCTTT

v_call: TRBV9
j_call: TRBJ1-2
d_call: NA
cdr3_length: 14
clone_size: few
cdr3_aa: CASSGGTINYGYTF
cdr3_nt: TGTGCCAGCAGCGGCGGGACAATTAACTATGGCTACACCTTC

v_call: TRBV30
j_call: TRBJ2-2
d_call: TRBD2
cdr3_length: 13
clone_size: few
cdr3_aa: CAGGGSWAGELFF
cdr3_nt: TGTGCTGGCGGGGGGAGTTGGGCCGGGGAGCTGTTTTTT

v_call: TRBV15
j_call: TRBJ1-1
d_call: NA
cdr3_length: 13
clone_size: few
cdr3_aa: CATSRAGNTEVFF
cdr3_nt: TGTGCCACCAGCAGGGCAGGGAACACTGAAGTTTTCTTT

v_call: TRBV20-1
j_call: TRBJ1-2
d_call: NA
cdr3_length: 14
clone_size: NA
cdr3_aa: CSARVAGTPNGYTF
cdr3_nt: TGCAGTGCTAGAGTCGCGGGAACCCCCAATGGCTACACCTTC

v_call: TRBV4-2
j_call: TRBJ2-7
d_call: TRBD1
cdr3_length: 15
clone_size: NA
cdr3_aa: CASSQEGTVTYEQYF
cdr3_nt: TGTGCCAGCAGCCAAGAGGGGACAGTTACCTACGAGCAGTACTTC

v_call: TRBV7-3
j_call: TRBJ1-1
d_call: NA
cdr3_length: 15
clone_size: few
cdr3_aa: CASSLIGRANTEAFF
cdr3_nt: TGTGCCAGCAGCTTAATTGGGCGGGCCAACACTGAAGCTTTCTTT

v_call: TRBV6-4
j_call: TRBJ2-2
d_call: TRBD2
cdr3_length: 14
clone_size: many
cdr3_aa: CASSASGDTGELFF
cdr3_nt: TGTGCCAGCAGTGCTAGCGGGGACACCGGGGAGCTGTTTTTT

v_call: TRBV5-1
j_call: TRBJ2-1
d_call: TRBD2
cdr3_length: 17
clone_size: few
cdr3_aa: CASSLDPAGGPDNEQFF
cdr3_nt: TGCGCCAGCAGCTTGGATCCAGCGGGGGGGCCAGACAATGAGCAGTTCTTC

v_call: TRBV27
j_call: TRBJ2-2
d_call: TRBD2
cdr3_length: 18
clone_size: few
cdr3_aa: CASSPNPGTSANTGELFF
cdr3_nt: TGTGCCAGCAGTCCCAATCCCGGGACTAGCGCGAACACCGGGGAGCTGTTTTTT

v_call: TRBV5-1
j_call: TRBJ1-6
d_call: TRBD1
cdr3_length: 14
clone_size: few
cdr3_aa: CASTSGTGVSPLHF
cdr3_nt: TGCGCCAGCACCTCCGGGACAGGGGTATCACCCCTCCACTTT

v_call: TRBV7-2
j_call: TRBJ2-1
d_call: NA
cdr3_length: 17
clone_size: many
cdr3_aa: CASSFEEGPYIDGEQFF
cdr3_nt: TGTGCCAGCAGCTTTGAGGAGGGGCCCTACATCGACGGTGAGCAGTTCTTC

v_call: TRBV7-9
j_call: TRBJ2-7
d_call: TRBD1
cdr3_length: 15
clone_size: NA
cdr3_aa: CASSPPSDRGYEQYF
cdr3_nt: TGTGCCAGCAGCCCCCCGTCAGACAGGGGCTACGAGCAGTACTTC

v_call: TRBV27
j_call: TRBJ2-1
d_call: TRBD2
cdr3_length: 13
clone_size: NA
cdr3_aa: CASSLGGGAEQFF
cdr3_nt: TGTGCCAGCAGTTTGGGCGGGGGGGCTGAGCAGTTCTTC

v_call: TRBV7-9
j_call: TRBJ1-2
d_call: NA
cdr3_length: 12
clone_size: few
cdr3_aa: CASSQSNFGYTF
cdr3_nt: TGTGCCAGCAGCCAGTCCAATTTTGGCTACACCTTC

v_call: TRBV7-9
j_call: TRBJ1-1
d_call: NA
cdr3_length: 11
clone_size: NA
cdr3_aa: CASSPSGQAFF
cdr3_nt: TGTGCCAGCAGTCCCAGCGGACAAGCTTTCTTT

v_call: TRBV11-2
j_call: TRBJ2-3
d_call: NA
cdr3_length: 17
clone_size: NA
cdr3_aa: CASSRGGTGVASDTQYF
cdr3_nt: TGTGCCAGCAGCCGGGGAGGCACAGGGGTCGCGTCAGATACGCAGTATTTT

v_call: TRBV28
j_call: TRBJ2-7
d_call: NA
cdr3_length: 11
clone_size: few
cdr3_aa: CASSRPWEQYF
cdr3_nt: TGTGCCAGCAGCAGACCGTGGGAGCAGTACTTC